The next 26 T cell receptor beta chains were all read from a single sample in a study of memory CD8 T cells in hepatitis C reinfection. Libraries were prepared by immunoSEQ multiplex PCR; TCRdb keeps only in-frame clonotypes and omits some of them. The sample carries 50,000 or so clones, about nine tenths recorded once. Time point of the sample: pre-reinfection, 55 to 20 weeks before reinfection detection. TCR sequencing was done directly ex vivo on sorted cells, without expansion in vitro. Sequences were obtained from naive CD8+ T cells sorted from blood. The origin of the receptors is a man younger than 30 with hepatitis C virus infection.

The DNA for the CDR3 is TGTGCCACCAGTGCTAGCGATTCCTACGAGCAGTACTTC. Translation gives CATSASDSYEQYF. The chain couples TRBV15 to TRBJ2-5; D possibly corresponds to TRBD2 (6 bases). Gene TRBJ2-7 matches the end of the DNA better, so the J call may be wrong. Germline V CDR1 and CDR2: LNHNV, YYDKDF (reference sequence). CDR3 size: 13 residues.

Here the CDR3 reads CASSQQQGDTEAFF. In DNA, the CDR3 is TGCGCCAGCAGCCAACAACAGGGTGACACTGAAGCTTTCTTT. The chain couples TRBV4-1 to TRBJ1-1; TRBD1 is a possible D gene (6 bases). Trimming removed 2 bases at V and 3 bases at J, with 10 bases between. The CDR3 length is 14 residues. Germline CDR1 is MGHRA and CDR2 is YSYEKL.

This chain uses TRBV29-1 with TRBJ2-7; possibly TRBD1 for D (5 bases). The V end lost 2 bases, the J end lost 3 bases, and 14 bases lay between the germline ends. The CDR3 has 14 residues. Germline assignment: CDR1 SQVTM and CDR2 ANQGSEA. CDR3 bases: TGCAGCGTTGAAACTACGGTCCAGGGCTACGAGCAGTACTTC. This codes for CSVETTVQGYEQYF.

The rearrangement links TRBV7-9 to TRBJ1-4; TRBD1 is a possible D gene (6 bases). V lost 3 bases and J lost 8, with 10 bases in between. The CDR3 sequence is 13 residues long. Germline-derived CDR1 and CDR2 are SEHNR and FQNEAQ (reference sequence). CDR3: CASSLAGEEKLFF. CDR3 nucleotides: TGTGCCAGCAGCTTGGCAGGGGAAGAAAAACTGTTTTTT.

V is TRBV6-6 and J is TRBJ1-5; no clear D. Germline V lookup: CDR1 MNHNY, CDR2 SVGAGI (reference sequence). This CDR3 is 14 amino acids long. V dropped 0 bases and J dropped 1 base, with 4 bases sitting between them. As DNA, the CDR3 is TGTGCCAGCAGTTACTCTCCAAGCAATCAGCCCCAGCATTTT. Translating gives CASSYSPSNQPQHF.

The chain recombines TRBV4-1 with TRBJ2-7, with 9 bases aligning to TRBD2. The length of the CDR3 is 16 residues. V lost 4 bases and J lost 3; bases outside the gene matches: 10. Germline V lookup: CDR1 MGHRA, CDR2 YSYEKL. In nucleotides, the CDR3 is TGCGCCAGCAGCCTCGGCCCCAGCGGGGGGATCTACGAGCAGTACGTC. Translating it yields CASSLGPSGGIYEQYV.

This chain uses TRBV5-1 with TRBJ2-3, with 7 nucleotides matching TRBD2. In germline, CDR1 is SGHRS, CDR2 YFSETQ. CDR3 length: 16 residues. Trimming took 2 bases from V and 3 from J; bases not matched to a gene: 9. The CDR3 bases are TGCGCCAGCAGCTTTTGGGGGAGGGCCGGTACAGATACGCAGTATTTT. It is translated as CASSFWGRAGTDTQYF.

The chain is built from TRBV7-9 and TRBJ2-1; TRBD2 agrees at 10 bases. Germline V lookup: CDR1 SEHNR, CDR2 FQNEAQ (reference sequence). With 5 bases clipped from V and 5 bases from J, the junction kept 9 bases outside the gene matches. CDR3 length: 16 residues. The CDR3 loop reads CASSALAGEVDNEQFF. DNA for the CDR3: TGTGCCAGCAGCGCCCTAGCGGGAGAAGTCGACAATGAGCAGTTCTTC.

V usage is TRBV5-1 and J usage is TRBJ2-5, with 13 bases that match TRBD2. Germline CDR1 is SGHRS and CDR2 is YFSETQ. Trimming cost V 4 bases and J 11 bases; bases outside gene matches: 11. The CDR3 length is 15 residues. The CDR3 sequence: CASSPGLAGLSKQYF. In nucleotides, the CDR3 is TGCGCCAGCAGCCCGGGACTAGCGGGACTTAGTAAGCAGTACTTC.

Points on this clone: One end of the junction varies from germline; a read error may be responsible. This rearrangement joins TRBV19 to TRBJ2-5; 7 bases map to TRBD1. This CDR3 region has 14 residues. CDR1 is LNHDA and CDR2 is SQIVND in the germline V gene (reference sequence). CDR3: CASSIDRAQETQYF. Written as DNA, the CDR3 is TGTGCCAGCAGTATAGACAGGGCTCAAGAGACCCAGTACTTC.

This clone occurred once. The CDR3 DNA is TGTGCCAGCAGCTTGAATCAGGGGGCATATTTT. It is translated as CASSLNQGAYF. The V call is TRBV11-2, the J call TRBJ1-3, with TRBD1 identical over 8 bases. CDR3 length: 11 amino acids. The V segment lost 3 bases and the J segment 15 bases; nucleotides outside the gene matches: 4. Germline V gives CDR1 SGHAT, CDR2 FQNNGV.

In this sample, this clone turned up once. The J gene is TRBJ2-1, the V gene TRBV6-4, with D perhaps TRBD2 (6 bases). The CDR3 sequence is 16 residues long. V lost 0 bases and J lost 8, with 17 bases in between. Germline CDR1 and CDR2: MRHNA and SNTAGT. The CDR3 region is CASSDSRTIALDEQFF. The DNA of the CDR3 is TGTGCCAGCAGTGACTCTAGGACTATTGCCCTCGATGAGCAGTTCTTC.

V usage is TRBV27 and J usage is TRBJ2-7, with 14 bases identical to TRBD2. V shed 5 bases, J shed 9 bases, and the junction held 18 bases outside the gene matches. CDR3 length equals 18 residues. Germline values: CDR1 MNHEY, CDR2 SMNVEV (reference sequence). The CDR3 reads CASSPEGLGLAGEWGQYF. For the CDR3, the DNA is TGTGCCAGCAGTCCAGAGGGACTGGGACTAGCGGGAGAATGGGGGCAGTACTTC.

The chain uses TRBV5-1 and TRBJ2-3; tentative D call: TRBD1 (5 bases). This CDR3 is 15 amino acids long. V lost 3 bases and J lost 2, with 13 bases in between. The germline V gene encodes CDR1 SGHRS and CDR2 YFSETQ. The CDR3 loop is CASSSWGAPTDTQYF. The CDR3 DNA reads TGCGCCAGCAGCTCCTGGGGCGCCCCCACAGATACGCAGTATTTT. Supplemented by reference TRBV5-1 and TRBJ2-3, the full variable domain reads KAGVTQTPRYLIKTRGQQVTLSCSPISGHRSVSWYQQTPGQGLQFLFEYFSETQRNKGNFPGRFSGRQFSNSRSEMNVSTLELGDSALYLCASSSWGAPTDTQYFGPGTRLTVL.

The V gene is TRBV5-8, the J gene TRBJ2-7; D is possibly TRBD1 (5 bases). Germline V gives CDR1 SGHTS, CDR2 YDEGEE. The V and J ends lost 2 bases and 5 bases respectively, with 11 bases between them. This CDR3 spans 13 amino acids. CDR3 region: CASSFRVAHEQYV. As DNA, the CDR3 is TGTGCCAGCAGCTTCAGGGTGGCCCACGAGCAGTACGTC.

The chain links TRBV11-2 to TRBJ2-5, with D maybe TRBD2 (6 bases). Germline lookup yields CDR1 SGHAT and CDR2 FQNNGV. CDR3 length: 14 amino acids. The V and J ends lost 6 bases and 2 bases respectively, with 13 bases between them. The CDR3 sequence: CASSPTGGQETQYF. CDR3 coding DNA: TGTGCCAGCAGTCCTACCGGGGGACAAGAGACCCAGTACTTC.

The V and J genes are TRBV29-1 and TRBJ1-2; 8 bases align to TRBD1. The CDR3 runs 13 residues. The V segment lost 6 bases and the J segment 3 bases; nucleotides outside the gene matches: 6. Germline lookup yields CDR1 SQVTM and CDR2 ANQGSEA. The CDR3 reads CSVAGGRDYGYTF. CDR3 nucleotide sequence: TGCAGCGTGGCAGGGGGCAGGGACTATGGCTACACCTTC.

The rearrangement links TRBV5-8 to TRBJ1-1; a weak D match, TRBD1 (6 bases). The CDR3 contains 14 residues. V shed 1 base and J shed 5 bases, with 12 bases lying between them. Germline V gene lookup returns CDR1 SGHTS and CDR2 YDEGEE. The CDR3 here is CASSLRDTFTEAFF. DNA of the CDR3: TGTGCCAGCAGCTTGCGGGACACTTTTACTGAAGCTTTCTTT.

The sample holds a few counts of this clone. The gene calls are TRBV13 and TRBJ1-1; D unclear. The CDR3 loop spans 14 amino acids. CDR1 PRHDT and CDR2 FYEKMQ come from the germline V gene (reference sequence). V shed 3 bases and J shed 0 bases, with 8 bases lying between them. The CDR3, as DNA: TGTGCCAGCAGCTTGGCGGGGATGAACACTGAAGCTTTCTTT. Translated: CASSLAGMNTEAFF.

DNA of the CDR3: TGTGCCAGCAGCGACCCGACTAGCGGGTTTAAGGTAGATACGCAGTATTTT. Amino acids: CASSDPTSGFKVDTQYF. The rearrangement links TRBV9 to TRBJ2-3, with TRBD2 matching 10 bases. The CDR3 has 17 amino acids. Germline CDR1 is SGDLS and CDR2 is YYNGEE. J lost 5 bases, V lost 3 bases, and 12 bases had no gene match.

The V gene is TRBV28, the J gene TRBJ2-5, with D possibly being TRBD1 (6 bases). With 10 bases removed from V and 2 bases from J, the gap between germline ends came to 14 bases. Germline V lookup: CDR1 MDHEN, CDR2 SYDVKM. CDR3 length: 13 amino acids. The CDR3 nucleotides are TGTGCCACGAACAGGGAAATTCAAGAGACCCAGTACTTC. Encoded protein: CATNREIQETQYF.

The CDR3 nucleotides read TGTGCCAGCAGCCCCGGACTAGCGGGAGCGGAAGAGCAGTACTTC. It codes for CASSPGLAGAEEQYF. The V and J genes are TRBV7-8 and TRBJ2-7, with 13 bases fitting TRBD2. Germline trimming cut 5 bases from V and 7 bases from J; bases unmatched to any gene: 8. The CDR3 contains 15 residues. Germline V gene data show CDR1 as SGHVS and CDR2 as FQNEAQ.

This chain joins TRBV10-2 and TRBJ2-1, with 9 bases fitting TRBD1. The V and J ends lost 3 bases and 5 bases, in that order; junction bases with no gene match: 5. The CDR3 totals 15 residues. Germline lookup yields CDR1 WSHSY and CDR2 SAAADI. Here the CDR3 DNA reads TGCGCCAGCAGTGAACTTTGGGACAGGGACAATGAGCAGTTCTTC. This encodes CASSELWDRDNEQFF.

The rearrangement links TRBV6-5 to TRBJ2-5; 9 bases agree with TRBD1. Germline V gene lookup returns CDR1 MNHEY and CDR2 SVGAGI. The V and J ends lost 0 bases and 4 bases, in that order; junction bases with no gene match: 6. The CDR3 has 16 amino acids. The CDR3 region is CASSYSDRGFPETQYF. CDR3 bases: TGTGCCAGCAGTTACTCTGACAGGGGGTTCCCAGAGACCCAGTACTTC.

The chain employs TRBV13 and TRBJ1-5; TRBD1 aligns across 7 bases. Germline V gives CDR1 PRHDT, CDR2 FYEKMQ (reference sequence). Trimming cost V 6 bases and J 8 bases; bases outside gene matches: 13. CDR3 length: 15 amino acids. The CDR3 protein is CASSYGSGTDEPQHF. The CDR3 DNA follows: TGTGCCAGCAGTTACGGATCCGGGACAGATGAGCCCCAGCATTTT.

CDR3 protein: CASSALLTGNDEQFF. CDR3 bases: TGTGCCAGCAGCGCCCTATTGACGGGAAACGATGAGCAGTTCTTC. The chain uses TRBV5-4 and TRBJ2-1; D may be TRBD2 (5 bases). V was pared by 4 bases and J by 8 bases, with 19 bases between. The CDR3 runs 15 residues. CDR1 SGHNT and CDR2 YYREEE come from the germline V gene (reference sequence).